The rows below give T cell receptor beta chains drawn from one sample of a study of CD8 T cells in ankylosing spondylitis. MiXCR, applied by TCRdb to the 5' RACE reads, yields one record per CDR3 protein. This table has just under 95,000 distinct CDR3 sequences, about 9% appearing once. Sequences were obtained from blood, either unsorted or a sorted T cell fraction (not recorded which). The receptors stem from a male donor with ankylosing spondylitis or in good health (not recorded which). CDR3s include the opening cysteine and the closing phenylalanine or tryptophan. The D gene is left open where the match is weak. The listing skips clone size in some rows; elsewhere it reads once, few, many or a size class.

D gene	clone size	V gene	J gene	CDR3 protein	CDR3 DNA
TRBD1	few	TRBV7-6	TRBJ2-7	CASSSYRTGLYEQYF	TGTGCCAGCAGCTCTTACCGGACAGGACTTTACGAGCAGTACTTC
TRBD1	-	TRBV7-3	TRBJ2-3	CASSLIGGRDTQYF	TGTGCCAGCAGCTTAATAGGGGGCCGCGATACGCAGTATTTT
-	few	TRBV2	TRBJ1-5	CASSEALPATYSNQPQHF	TGTGCCAGCAGTGAAGCGCTTCCAGCTACCTATAGCAATCAGCCCCAGCATTTT
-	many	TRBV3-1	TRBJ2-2	CASSQTGRDTGELFF	TGTGCCAGCAGCCAAACCGGGAGAGACACCGGGGAGCTGTTTTTT
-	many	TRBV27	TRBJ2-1	CASSFSRAHEQFF	TGTGCCAGCAGTTTTTCCAGGGCCCATGAGCAGTTCTTC
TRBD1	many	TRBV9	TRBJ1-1	CASSLTGGYTEAFF	TGTGCCAGCAGCCTCACAGGGGGGTATACTGAAGCTTTCTTT
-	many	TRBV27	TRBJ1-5	CASSLRPDSNQPQHF	TGTGCCAGCAGTTTACGGCCGGATAGCAATCAGCCCCAGCATTTT
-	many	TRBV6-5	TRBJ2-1	CASRSVGSSYNEQFF	TGTGCCAGCAGAAGTGTCGGGAGCTCCTACAATGAGCAGTTCTTC
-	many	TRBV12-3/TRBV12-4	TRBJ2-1	CASSFNRGALFF	TGTGCCAGCAGTTTTAATCGGGGGGCTCTGTTCTTC
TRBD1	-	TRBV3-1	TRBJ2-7	CASSQDRWDRVYEQYF	TGTGCCAGCAGCCAAGATAGGTGGGACAGGGTATACGAGCAGTACTTC
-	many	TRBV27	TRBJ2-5	CASMGQNQETQYF	TGTGCCAGCATGGGGCAGAACCAAGAGACCCAGTACTTC
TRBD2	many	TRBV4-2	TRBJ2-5	CASSQKAGANQETQYF	TGTGCCAGCAGCCAAAAAGCGGGGGCCAACCAAGAGACCCAGTACTTC
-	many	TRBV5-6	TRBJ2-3	CASSLGGGGTDTQYF	TGTGCCAGCAGCTTAGGAGGGGGCGGCACAGATACGCAGTATTTT
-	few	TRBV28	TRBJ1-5	CASSLAQGAGNQPQHF	TGTGCCAGCAGTTTGGCACAGGGAGCGGGCAATCAGCCCCAGCATTTT
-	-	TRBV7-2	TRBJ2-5	CASSFDRGWETQYF	TGTGCCAGCAGCTTCGATCGGGGGTGGGAGACCCAGTACTTC
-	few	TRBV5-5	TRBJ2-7	CASSFFDGAYEQYF	TGTGCCAGCAGCTTTTTTGACGGGGCCTACGAGCAGTACTTC
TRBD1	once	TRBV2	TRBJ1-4	CARSLAIGTGAVGDEKLFF	TGTGCCCGCAGTTTGGCGATTGGGACAGGGGCAGTTGGGGATGAAAAACTGTTTTTT
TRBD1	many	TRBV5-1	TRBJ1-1	CASSGSTGTAEAFF	TGCGCCAGCAGCGGGTCGACAGGGACGGCTGAAGCTTTCTTT
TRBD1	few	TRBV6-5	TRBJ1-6	CASSTGVSPLHF	TGTGCCAGCAGCACAGGGGTCTCACCCCTCCACTTT
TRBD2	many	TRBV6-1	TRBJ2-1	CASSEFGGGLSSYNEQFF	TGTGCCAGCAGTGAGTTTGGCGGGGGACTTAGCTCCTACAATGAGCAGTTCTTC
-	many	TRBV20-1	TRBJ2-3	CSARDYFVEHRTDTQYF	TGCAGTGCTAGAGATTATTTCGTTGAACACCGCACAGATACGCAGTATTTT
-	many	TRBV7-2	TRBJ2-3	CASSQGVTSTDTQYF	TGTGCCAGCAGCCAAGGGGTAACTAGCACAGATACGCAGTATTTT
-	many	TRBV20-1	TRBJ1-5	CSARDVFNSNQPQHF	TGCAGTGCTAGAGATGTGTTCAATAGCAATCAGCCCCAGCATTTT
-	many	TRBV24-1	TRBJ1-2	CATSDLDYYGYTF	TGTGCCACCAGTGACCTGGACTACTATGGCTACACCTTC
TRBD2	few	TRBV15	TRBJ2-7	CATSRVTSGTYEQYF	TGTGCCACCAGCAGAGTGACTAGCGGAACCTACGAGCAGTACTTC